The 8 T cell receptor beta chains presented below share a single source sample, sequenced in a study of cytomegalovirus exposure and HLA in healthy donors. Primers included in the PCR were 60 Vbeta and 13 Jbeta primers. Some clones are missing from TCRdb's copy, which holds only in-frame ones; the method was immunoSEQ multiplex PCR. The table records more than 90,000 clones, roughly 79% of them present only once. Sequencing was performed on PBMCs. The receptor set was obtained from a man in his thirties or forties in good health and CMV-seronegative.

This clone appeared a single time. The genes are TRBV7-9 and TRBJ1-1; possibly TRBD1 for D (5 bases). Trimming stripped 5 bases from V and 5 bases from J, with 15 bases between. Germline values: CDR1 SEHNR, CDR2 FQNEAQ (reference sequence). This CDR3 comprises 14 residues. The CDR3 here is CASSPGVGGTEAFF. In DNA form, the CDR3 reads TGTGCCAGCAGCCCCGGCGTGGGGGGTACTGAAGCTTTCTTT.

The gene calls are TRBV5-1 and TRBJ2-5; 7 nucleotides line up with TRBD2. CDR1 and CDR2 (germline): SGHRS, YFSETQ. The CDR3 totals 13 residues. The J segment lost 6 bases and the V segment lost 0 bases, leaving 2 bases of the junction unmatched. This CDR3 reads CASSLGGGKTQYF. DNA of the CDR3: TGCGCCAGCAGCTTGGGGGGGGGTAAGACCCAGTACTTC.

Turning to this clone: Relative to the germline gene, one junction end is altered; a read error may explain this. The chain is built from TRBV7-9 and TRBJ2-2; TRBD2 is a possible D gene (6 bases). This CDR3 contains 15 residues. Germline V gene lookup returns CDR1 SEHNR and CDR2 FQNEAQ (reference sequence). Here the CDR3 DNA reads TGTTCCAGCAGCTTAGATAGCGGCTACACCGGGGAGCTGTTTTTT. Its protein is CSSSLDSGYTGELFF.

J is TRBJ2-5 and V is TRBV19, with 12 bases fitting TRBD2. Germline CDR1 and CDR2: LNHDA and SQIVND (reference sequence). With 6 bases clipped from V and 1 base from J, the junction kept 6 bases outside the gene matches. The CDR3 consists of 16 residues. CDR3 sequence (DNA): TGTGCCAGTAGGAAACTAGCGGGGGGTTCCCAAGAGACCCAGTACTTC. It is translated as CASRKLAGGSQETQYF.

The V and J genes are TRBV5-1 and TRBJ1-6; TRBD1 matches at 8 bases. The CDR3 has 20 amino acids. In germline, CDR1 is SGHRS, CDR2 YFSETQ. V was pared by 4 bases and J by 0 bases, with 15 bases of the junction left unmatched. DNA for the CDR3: TGCGCCAGCAGCCGTTTTCACCGACAGGGGACAAGCTCCTATAATTCACCCCTCCACTTT. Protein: CASSRFHRQGTSSYNSPLHF.

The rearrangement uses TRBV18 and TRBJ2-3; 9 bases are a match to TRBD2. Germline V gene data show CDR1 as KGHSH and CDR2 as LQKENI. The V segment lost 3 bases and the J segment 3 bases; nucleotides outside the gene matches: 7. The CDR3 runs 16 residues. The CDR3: CASSPPLGLATDTQYF. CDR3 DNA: TGTGCCAGCTCACCCCCCTTGGGACTAGCAACAGATACGCAGTATTTT.

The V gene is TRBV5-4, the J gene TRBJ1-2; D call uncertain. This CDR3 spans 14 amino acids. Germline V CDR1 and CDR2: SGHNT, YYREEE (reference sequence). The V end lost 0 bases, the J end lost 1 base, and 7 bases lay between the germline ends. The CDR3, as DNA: TGTGCCAGCAGCTTGGCGAGGGATAACTATGGCTACACCTTC. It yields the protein CASSLARDNYGYTF.

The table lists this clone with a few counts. CDR3: CASQDTRDYEQYF. Written as DNA, the CDR3 is TGTGCCAGTCAAGACACCAGGGACTACGAGCAGTACTTC. The rearrangement joins TRBV6-5 to TRBJ2-7, with D possibly matching TRBD1 (5 bases). Trimming cost V 9 bases and J 3 bases, with 15 bases left between them. The CDR3 is 13 residues long. From germline, CDR1 is MNHEY and CDR2 SVGAGI.